This T cell receptor beta chain was found in a study of monozygotic twins with inflammatory bowel disease. T cells were not sorted, and total RNA was isolated straight from whole blood. As for this clonotype: Its specificity is not known.

Germline CDR1 is SEHNR and CDR2 is FQNEAQ (reference sequence). The CDR3 spans 14 residues. TCRdb re-called the 5' RACE reads, yielding one record per CDR3 amino acid sequence without DNA. Its table lists some 150,000 distinct CDR3 sequences. Study results and limitations: No difference was seen in repertoire similarity between concordant and discordant twins, possibly from limited power. The sharing of clonotypes with others was lower in IBD patients than in healthy twins, especially with disease activity.

The sample consisted of blood. This TCR was recovered from a human donor with ulcerative colitis or Crohn's disease, or a healthy co-twin of an affected twin (not recorded which). The rearrangement uses TRBV7-9 and TRBJ1-1; TCRdb returns TRBD1, unconfirmable since there is no DNA. The CDR3: CASSPQGGNTEAFF.